Listed here are 30 T cell receptor beta chains from one sample, sequenced in a study of control samples from healthy donors and cancer patients. Only in-frame clones appear in the TCRdb table, and some are missing; sequencing was by immunoSEQ multiplex PCR. Of about 150,000 clones in the sample, roughly 90% were seen once. Sequenced material: blood. The receptors come from a woman under 40 in good health.

The CDR3 region has the DNA TGTGCCAGCAGCTTAGGCGGGAACACAGATACGCAGTATTTT. It yields the protein CASSLGGNTDTQYF. The chain couples TRBV7-3 to TRBJ2-3, with D maybe TRBD2 (6 bases). Germline-derived CDR1 and CDR2 are SGHTA and FQGTGA. Trimming removed 2 bases at V and 2 bases at J, with 8 bases between. This CDR3 spans 14 amino acids. Full variable domain (rest looked up from reference TRBV7-3 and TRBJ2-3): GAGVSQTPSNKVTEKGKYVELRCDPISGHTALYWYRQSLGQGPEFLIYFQGTGAADDSGLPNDRFFAVRPEGSVSTLKIQRTERGDSAVYLCASSLGGNTDTQYFGPGTRLTVL.

The chain uses TRBV10-1 and TRBJ1-4, with a possible D match to TRBD1 (6 bases). V lost 6 bases to trimming and J lost 5 bases, with 7 bases between them. Per the germline V gene, CDR1 is WNHNN and CDR2 is SYGVQD (reference sequence). CDR3 size: 12 residues. In DNA, the CDR3 is TGCGCCAGCAGGGACAGAAATGAAAAACTGTTTTTT. Translating it yields CASRDRNEKLFF.

The rearrangement joins TRBV6-5 to TRBJ1-1; D is ambiguous. CDR1 and CDR2 (germline): MNHEY, SVGAGI. CDR3 length equals 13 residues. With 6 bases removed from V and 4 bases from J, the gap between germline ends came to 12 bases. The CDR3 DNA follows: TGTGCCAGCAGCGGGAGTTGGCTCACTGAAGCTTTCTTT. Encoded protein: CASSGSWLTEAFF.

In this sample, this clone turned up once. A junction end diverges from the germline sequence, so it may reflect a read error. This rearrangement joins TRBV7-7 to TRBJ2-3; D may be TRBD1 or TRBD2 (5 bases each). This CDR3 region has 14 residues. In germline, CDR1 is SSHAT, CDR2 FNYEAQ (reference sequence). The CDR3 DNA is TGTGCTAGCAGCTTGGGACCGAACACAGATACGCAGTATTTT. It specifies CASSLGPNTDTQYF.

The DNA of the CDR3 is TGTGCCAGCAGTTTATCGGCCCCTGGGACATATAGCAATCAGCCCCAGCATTTT. It yields the protein CASSLSAPGTYSNQPQHF. This chain links TRBV28 with TRBJ1-5; D is perhaps TRBD1 (6 bases). CDR3 size: 18 residues. Trimming took off 1 base at V and 0 bases at J, with 16 bases between the two ends. Germline lookup yields CDR1 MDHEN and CDR2 SYDVKM.

The J gene is TRBJ2-3, the V gene TRBV7-2; 7 bases fit TRBD1. The ends lost 0 bases at V and 9 bases at J; junction bases unmatched: 9. Looked up from germline, CDR1 is SGHTA and CDR2 is FQGNSA. The CDR3 is 15 amino acids. CDR3 nucleotide sequence: TGTGCCAGCAGCTTAGCGCAGGGGGTGATGCCCACGCAGTATTTT. As protein: CASSLAQGVMPTQYF. The full variable domain, completed using reference TRBV7-2 and TRBJ2-3, is GAGVSQSPSNKVTEKGKDVELRCDPISGHTALYWYRQSLGQGLEFLIYFQGNSAPDKSGLPSDRFSAERTGGSVSTLTIQRTQQEDSAVYLCASSLAQGVMPTQYFGPGTRLTVL.

The gene calls are TRBV4-2 and TRBJ1-2; D gene ambiguous. This CDR3 has 13 residues. The ends were cut back, 1 base at V and 5 bases at J, with 8 bases in the middle. Germline lookup yields CDR1 LGHNA and CDR2 YNFKEQ. CDR3 sequence (DNA): TGTGCCAGCAGCCAAGTCAGCGAGTATGGCTACACCTTC. Translation gives CASSQVSEYGYTF.

This clone was detected only once. The chain has TRBV28 and TRBJ2-1, with D tentatively TRBD2 (5 bases). The CDR3 length is 15 residues. Germline V CDR1 and CDR2: MDHEN, SYDVKM. Deletions cut 4 bases from V and 2 bases from J, with 12 bases between. The CDR3 DNA reads TGTGCCAGCAGTTCAAATCCGGGAACCTACAATGAGCAGTTCTTC. This gives the protein CASSSNPGTYNEQFF.

This clone has a handful of counts. The same CDR3 can be traced to other DNA sequences in this sample. The V and J genes are TRBV7-2 and TRBJ1-5, with D perhaps matching TRBD1 (6 bases). Deletions cut 4 bases from V and 7 bases from J, with 11 bases between. The CDR3 length is 13 residues. Germline lookup yields CDR1 SGHTA and CDR2 FQGNSA. The CDR3 sequence: CASSSYDRQPQHF. For the CDR3, the DNA is TGTGCCAGCAGCTCCTATGACAGGCAGCCCCAGCATTTT.

This clone was seen only once. The rearrangement links TRBV12-5 to TRBJ2-2; the match to TRBD2 covers 8 bases. CDR1 LGHNT and CDR2 FRNRAP come from the germline V gene. The CDR3 is made up of 15 amino acids. The J segment lost 5 bases and the V segment lost 7 bases, leaving 9 bases of the junction unmatched. CDR3 bases: TGTGCTAGTGCCCTCGGGGGGGGCCGGACCGGGGAGCTGTTTTTT. Protein sequence: CASALGGGRTGELFF.

The rearrangement uses TRBV27 and TRBJ1-2, with D tentatively TRBD1 (6 bases). The CDR3 extends over 14 amino acids. The germline V gene has CDR1 MNHEY and CDR2 SMNVEV (reference sequence). V lost 3 bases, J lost 2 bases, and 10 bases lay in between. CDR3 residues: CASSFQTGNYGYTF. The CDR3 region has the DNA TGTGCCAGCAGTTTCCAAACAGGGAACTATGGCTACACCTTC.

The chain couples TRBV28 to TRBJ2-3; D gene uncertain. CDR1 MDHEN and CDR2 SYDVKM come from the germline V gene. V lost 2 bases and J lost 3, with 6 bases in between. The CDR3 sequence is 13 residues long. This chain's CDR3 is CASSLGATDTQYF. In DNA form, the CDR3 reads TGTGCCAGCAGTTTAGGAGCAACAGATACGCAGTATTTT.

The chain uses TRBV28 and TRBJ2-3; D unclear. Germline V gene lookup returns CDR1 MDHEN and CDR2 SYDVKM. V lost 5 bases to trimming and J lost 3 bases, with 9 bases between them. The CDR3 loop spans 13 amino acids. This CDR3 is CASSPLETDTQYF. CDR3 coding DNA: TGTGCCAGCAGTCCACTCGAGACAGATACGCAGTATTTT.

This clone was counted a few times. The gene calls are TRBV6-2 or TRBV6-3 and TRBJ1-1, with D possibly matching TRBD1 (6 bases). The V end lost 4 bases, the J end lost 5 bases, and 14 bases lay between the germline ends. This CDR3 has 14 residues. Germline CDR1 and CDR2: MNHEY and SVGEGT. CDR3 nucleotide sequence: TGTGCCAGCAGTTGGGAGGGGGTGAGGACTGAAGCTTTCTTT. Protein: CASSWEGVRTEAFF.

This sequence joins TRBV24-1 and TRBJ2-1; 8 nucleotides agree with TRBD2. Germline values: CDR1 KGHDR, CDR2 SFDVKD. Germline trimming cut 7 bases from V and 0 bases from J; bases unmatched to any gene: 10. There are 17 residues in the CDR3. The CDR3, as DNA: TGTGCCACCAGCCCTAGCGGGTTCCAGAGCTCCTACAATGAGCAGTTCTTC. Protein sequence: CATSPSGFQSSYNEQFF.

The V and J genes are TRBV11-1 and TRBJ2-5; 10 nucleotides agree with TRBD2. The junction had 7 bases not matched to a gene; V was cut back by 1 base and J by 5 bases. The V gene's germline CDR1 is SGHAT and CDR2 FQDESV (reference sequence). The CDR3 is 16 amino acids. The CDR3 loop is CASSLDILAGLETQYF. DNA for the CDR3: TGTGCCAGCAGCTTAGACATACTAGCGGGATTGGAGACCCAGTACTTC.

CDR3 loop: CASSPAPSPGLEQYF. The CDR3 nucleotides are TGTGCCAGCAGCCCGGCCCCCTCCCCCGGACTTGAGCAGTACTTC. The chain uses TRBV3-1 (or the pseudogene TRBV3-2) and TRBJ2-7; TRBD2 might be the D (5 bases). Germline lookup yields CDR1 LGHDT and CDR2 YNNKEL (reference sequence). V was cut by 4 bases and J by 7 bases, with 20 bases left in between. CDR3 size: 15 residues.

The DNA of the CDR3 is TGTGCCAGCAGCCCTACCGGTGGCTCAAGGGTCAATGAGCAGTTCTTC. Its protein is CASSPTGGSRVNEQFF. V is TRBV7-9 and J is TRBJ2-1; D gene uncertain. Germline assignment: CDR1 SEHNR and CDR2 FQNEAQ (reference sequence). This CDR3 spans 16 amino acids. V was cut by 5 bases and J by 6 bases, with 20 bases left in between. Full variable domain (remainder filled in from reference TRBV7-9 and TRBJ2-1): DTGVSQNPRHKITKRGQNVTFRCDPISEHNRLYWYRQTLGQGPEFLTYFQNEAQLEKSRLLSDRFSAERPKGSFSTLEIQRTEQGDSAMYLCASSPTGGSRVNEQFFGPGTRLTVL.

This chain uses TRBV19 with TRBJ2-3; D uncertain. Germline CDR1 reads LNHDA; CDR2 reads SQIVND (reference sequence). CDR3 length: 12 amino acids. Trimming pared 5 bases from V and 6 bases from J, leaving 9 bases between. The chain's CDR3 is CASSSGADTQYF. CDR3 DNA: TGTGCCAGTAGTTCTGGAGCCGATACGCAGTATTTT. The variable domain in full, completed from reference TRBV19 and TRBJ2-3, reads DGGITQSPKYLFRKEGQNVTLSCEQNLNHDAMYWYRQDPGQGLRLIYYSQIVNDFQKGDIAEGYSVSREKKESFPLTVTSAQKNPTAFYLCASSSGADTQYFGPGTRLTVL.

The rearrangement uses TRBV6-5 and TRBJ2-2; 7 nucleotides match TRBD1. The CDR3 has 16 residues. The junction had 7 bases not matched to a gene; V was cut back by 4 bases and J by 2 bases. Germline CDR1 and CDR2: MNHEY and SVGAGI. The CDR3 loop reads CASSSGTALNTGELFF. The CDR3 region has the DNA TGTGCCAGCAGTTCCGGGACAGCTTTAAACACCGGGGAGCTGTTTTTT.

The CDR3 loop reads CASSLAGASNTGELFF. The CDR3, as DNA: TGTGCCAGCAGCTTAGCGGGCGCCTCGAACACCGGGGAGCTGTTTTTT. V usage is TRBV7-3 and J usage is TRBJ2-2, with a weak D call TRBD2 (5 bases). Germline values: CDR1 SGHTA, CDR2 FQGTGA. V dropped 2 bases and J dropped 0 bases, with 10 bases sitting between them. CDR3 length: 16 amino acids.

In its sample, this clone was seen a few times. The genes are TRBV12-3 or TRBV12-4 and TRBJ1-6; D is uncertain. V lost 2 bases, J lost 10 bases, and 9 bases lay in between. This CDR3 spans 13 amino acids. Here the CDR3 DNA reads TGTGCCAGCAGTTTAAACTATTGGTCACCCCTCCACTTT. It is translated as CASSLNYWSPLHF.

The rearrangement uses TRBV29-1 and TRBJ1-2, with 7 bases matching TRBD1. Unmatched junction bases numbered 11, after V lost 6 bases and J lost 7 bases. Germline-derived CDR1 and CDR2 are SQVTM and ANQGSEA. The CDR3 spans 13 residues. CDR3 coding DNA: TGCAGCGTGAGGACAGGAGTGTCGTCTGGCTACACCTTC. This encodes CSVRTGVSSGYTF.

The rearrangement uses TRBV28 and TRBJ2-3; 8 bases are a match to TRBD2. CDR3 length equals 16 residues. Germline V lookup: CDR1 MDHEN, CDR2 SYDVKM. V shed 5 bases, J shed 2 bases, and the junction held 9 bases outside the gene matches. This chain's CDR3 is CASSPWISGITDTQYF. The CDR3 DNA follows: TGTGCCAGCAGTCCCTGGATTAGCGGGATCACAGATACGCAGTATTTT. The variable domain in full, with the rest retrieved from reference TRBV28 and TRBJ2-3, is DVKVTQSSRYLVKRTGEKVFLECVQDMDHENMFWYRQDPGLGLRLIYFSYDVKMKEKGDIPEGYSVSREKKERFSLILESASTNQTSMYLCASSPWISGITDTQYFGPGTRLTVL.

The V and J genes are TRBV30 and TRBJ2-3; D is ambiguous. The germline V gene has CDR1 GTSNPN and CDR2 SVGIG (reference sequence). With 0 bases removed from V and 1 base from J, the gap between germline ends came to 8 bases. The CDR3 is made up of 14 amino acids. The CDR3 region is CAWSVGYGTDTQYF. CDR3 nucleotide sequence: TGTGCCTGGAGTGTTGGGTACGGCACAGATACGCAGTATTTT.

The V and J genes are TRBV28 and TRBJ2-5, with D perhaps assigned TRBD1 or TRBD2 (6 bases each). The DNA end lines up better with TRBJ2-7; the J call may be wrong. From germline, CDR1 is MDHEN and CDR2 SYDVKM. The CDR3 has 18 amino acids. The CDR3 coding sequence is TGTGCCAGCACCCCATGGGGGGCGTTCGACGGCGAAACCTACGAGCAGTACTTC. Its protein product is CASTPWGAFDGETYEQYF.

The chain carries TRBV18 and TRBJ2-7, with 8 bases fitting TRBD2. The CDR3 loop spans 13 amino acids. In germline, CDR1 is KGHSH, CDR2 LQKENI. V was clipped by 10 bases and J by 7 bases; unmatched bases: 12. The CDR3 region has the DNA TGTGCCACCACGTCGGTAGCGGGAAGGGAGCAGTACTTC. Its translation is CATTSVAGREQYF.

This clone was counted a single time. The chain employs TRBV28 and TRBJ2-1; the match to TRBD2 covers 7 bases. Trimming cost V 4 bases and J 4 bases; bases outside gene matches: 7. The germline gives CDR1 MDHEN, CDR2 SYDVKM. This CDR3 spans 15 amino acids. The CDR3 DNA is TGTGCCAGCAGTTATTCGCTAGCGGCTTACAATGAGCAGTTCTTC. This codes for CASSYSLAAYNEQFF.

A single count supports this clone. The J gene is TRBJ1-2, the V gene TRBV2; D is ambiguous. The CDR3 totals 13 residues. Trimming left V 0 bases short and J 4 bases short, with 6 bases between. From germline, CDR1 is SNHLY and CDR2 FYNNEI. The CDR3 DNA sequence: TGTGCCAGCAGTGAAGCTAACCGCTATGGCTACACCTTC. Translation: CASSEANRYGYTF.

CDR3 sequence reads: CASRMGLRDDYGYTF. CDR3 bases: TGTGCCAGCAGAATGGGTCTCAGGGACGACTATGGCTACACCTTC. J is TRBJ1-2 and V is TRBV2, with D possibly matching TRBD1 (5 bases). CDR3 size: 15 residues. Trimming left V 6 bases short and J 3 bases short, with 17 bases between. CDR1 and CDR2 (germline): SNHLY, FYNNEI. The complete variable domain, with remaining parts taken from reference TRBV2 and TRBJ1-2, reads EPEVTQTPSHQVTQMGQEVILRCVPISNHLYFYWYRQILGQKVEFLVSFYNNEISEKSEIFDDQFSVERPDGSNFTLKIRSTKLEDSAMYFCASRMGLRDDYGYTFGSGTRLTVV.